This is a list of T cell receptor beta chains from one sample in a study of blood T cell repertoires in COVID-19. Measured with immunoSEQ multiplex PCR; TCRdb has only the in-frame clones, and not every one. Of roughly 100,000 clones in the sample, around 90% were seen once. Sequenced: peripheral blood. The receptors here all came from a woman between 45 and 60 years old with COVID-19, enrolled during active disease. Each CDR3 is given with its conserved first and last residue. The D gene is left open where the match is weak. Size tells how often a clone was seen (once, few, many) or the class of an expanded clone, and some rows leave it out.

abundance: -
j_gene: TRBJ2-1
v_gene: TRBV7-3
d_gene: TRBD1
CDR3nt: TGTGCCAGCAGCCCTCGGACAGGGAGAGATATCAATGAGCAGTTCTTC
CDR3aa: CASSPRTGRDINEQFF

abundance: -
j_gene: TRBJ2-7
v_gene: TRBV28
d_gene: TRBD1
CDR3nt: TGTGCCAGCAGTTCGACAGGGTTCAGCTCCTACGAGCAGTACTTC
CDR3aa: CASSSTGFSSYEQYF

abundance: -
j_gene: TRBJ1-3
v_gene: TRBV5-1
d_gene: TRBD1
CDR3nt: TGCGCCAGCAGCTTGATGGCGGGGACAGGGGCCTCTGGAAACACCATATATTTT
CDR3aa: CASSLMAGTGASGNTIYF

abundance: -
j_gene: TRBJ2-4
v_gene: TRBV18
d_gene: -
CDR3nt: TGTGCCAGCTCAGCACCGGAGACCGACTTAGCCAAAAACATTCAGTACTTC
CDR3aa: CASSAPETDLAKNIQYF

abundance: -
j_gene: TRBJ2-2
v_gene: TRBV19
d_gene: -
CDR3nt: TGTGCCAGTAGCACTTACAGGGGAGGAACCGGGGAGCTGTTTTTT
CDR3aa: CASSTYRGGTGELFF

abundance: -
j_gene: TRBJ1-1
v_gene: TRBV4-1
d_gene: TRBD1
CDR3nt: TGCGCCAGCAGCCAAGAACAGGGACAGGCTATGAACACTGAAGCTTTCTTT
CDR3aa: CASSQEQGQAMNTEAFF

abundance: few
j_gene: TRBJ1-3
v_gene: TRBV13
d_gene: -
CDR3nt: TGTGCCAGCAGCTTAACCAGGACAGCAACCTTCTCTGGAAACACCATATATTTT
CDR3aa: CASSLTRTATFSGNTIYF

abundance: -
j_gene: TRBJ1-1
v_gene: TRBV15
d_gene: -
CDR3nt: TGTGCCACCAGTGGGGCGGGGAGATTGCATGCTTTCTTT
CDR3aa: CATSGAGRLHAFF

abundance: -
j_gene: TRBJ2-2
v_gene: TRBV6-6
d_gene: TRBD2
CDR3nt: TGTGCCAGCAGTCCATTCAATAGCGGGGGGGCCTCCACCGGGGAGCTGTTTTTT
CDR3aa: CASSPFNSGGASTGELFF

abundance: -
j_gene: TRBJ2-1
v_gene: TRBV6-4
d_gene: -
CDR3nt: TGTGCCAGCAGTGGATCCTCAGCGAATGAGCAGTTCTTC
CDR3aa: CASSGSSANEQFF

abundance: -
j_gene: TRBJ2-7
v_gene: TRBV4-3
d_gene: TRBD1
CDR3nt: TGCGCCAGCAGCCAAGAGTCAGGGGGCTTCTACGAGCAGTACTTC
CDR3aa: CASSQESGGFYEQYF

abundance: -
j_gene: TRBJ1-1
v_gene: TRBV7-2
d_gene: -
CDR3nt: TGTGCCAGCAGCTTAGGAACAAGGAACACTGAAGCTTTCTTT
CDR3aa: CASSLGTRNTEAFF

abundance: -
j_gene: TRBJ2-7
v_gene: TRBV7-9
d_gene: -
CDR3nt: TGTGCCAGCAGCCTCGATAGCCGGACATTTTCCTACGAGCAGTACTTC
CDR3aa: CASSLDSRTFSYEQYF

abundance: -
j_gene: TRBJ1-5
v_gene: TRBV10-3
d_gene: -
CDR3nt: TGTGCCATCAGTGCCGCGAATCAGCCCCAGCATTTT
CDR3aa: CAISAANQPQHF

abundance: -
j_gene: TRBJ2-7
v_gene: TRBV29-1
d_gene: TRBD1
CDR3nt: TGCAGCGTATCTACAGGGGGCGGGTACGAGCAGTACTTC
CDR3aa: CSVSTGGGYEQYF

abundance: -
j_gene: TRBJ2-2
v_gene: TRBV6-2/TRBV6-3
d_gene: TRBD1
CDR3nt: TGTGCCAGCAGTGACAGGGGCACCGGGGAGCTGTTTTTT
CDR3aa: CASSDRGTGELFF

abundance: once
j_gene: TRBJ2-3
v_gene: TRBV5-6
d_gene: TRBD1
CDR3nt: TGTGCCAGCAGGTCGGGACAGCTGACAGATACGCAGTATTTT
CDR3aa: CASRSGQLTDTQYF

abundance: -
j_gene: TRBJ1-2
v_gene: TRBV3-1/TRBV3-2
d_gene: TRBD1
CDR3nt: TGTGCCAGCAGCCCATCCAACGGACAGGGAGGTGGCTACACCTTC
CDR3aa: CASSPSNGQGGGYTF

abundance: -
j_gene: TRBJ1-5
v_gene: TRBV25-1
d_gene: TRBD1
CDR3nt: TGTGCCAGCAGTGCGACGACAGGGAACAATCAGCCCCAGCATTTT
CDR3aa: CASSATTGNNQPQHF

abundance: -
j_gene: TRBJ2-6
v_gene: TRBV3-1/TRBV3-2
d_gene: -
CDR3nt: TGTGCCAGCAGCCAGGTACATGACTCTGGGGCCAACGTCCTGACTTTC
CDR3aa: CASSQVHDSGANVLTF

abundance: -
j_gene: TRBJ1-5
v_gene: TRBV27
d_gene: -
CDR3nt: TGTGCCAGCAGTCCAAACGGGCAGGGTTTTAATCAGCCCCAGCATTTT
CDR3aa: CASSPNGQGFNQPQHF

abundance: -
j_gene: TRBJ2-4
v_gene: TRBV7-3
d_gene: -
CDR3nt: TGTGCCAGCAGCAGAGGGCCTAAAAACATTCAGTACTTC
CDR3aa: CASSRGPKNIQYF

abundance: once
j_gene: TRBJ1-1
v_gene: TRBV4-1
d_gene: -
CDR3nt: TGCGCCAGCAGCCAACCTTTAAGTCCTGGAGTAGCTTTCTTT
CDR3aa: CASSQPLSPGVAFF

abundance: -
j_gene: TRBJ2-7
v_gene: TRBV28
d_gene: TRBD1
CDR3nt: TGTGCCAGCAGTTCGACAGGGGAAAACGAGCAGTACTTC
CDR3aa: CASSSTGENEQYF

abundance: -
j_gene: TRBJ1-3
v_gene: TRBV7-6
d_gene: -
CDR3nt: TGTGCCAGCAGCCCCAGTGGACAGACGGGAAACACCATATATTTT
CDR3aa: CASSPSGQTGNTIYF

abundance: -
j_gene: TRBJ2-2
v_gene: TRBV15
d_gene: TRBD2
CDR3nt: TGTGCCACCAGCGTGGGACTAGCGGTGACCGGGGAGCTGTTTTTT
CDR3aa: CATSVGLAVTGELFF

abundance: few
j_gene: TRBJ1-4
v_gene: TRBV5-1
d_gene: -
CDR3nt: TGCGCCAGCAGCTTTACTCACAGGGAACCCTCTGAAAAACTGTTTTTT
CDR3aa: CASSFTHREPSEKLFF

abundance: -
j_gene: TRBJ2-5
v_gene: TRBV18
d_gene: TRBD1
CDR3nt: TGTGCCAGCTCACCAACGACAGGGGGCCAAGAGACCCAGTACTTC
CDR3aa: CASSPTTGGQETQYF

abundance: -
j_gene: TRBJ2-5
v_gene: TRBV12-5
d_gene: TRBD2
CDR3nt: TGTGCTAGTGCTATACTAGCGATGGAGGAGACCCAGTACTTC
CDR3aa: CASAILAMEETQYF

abundance: -
j_gene: TRBJ2-5
v_gene: TRBV6-5
d_gene: TRBD2
CDR3nt: TGTGCCACCAAAGAGGGGCTAGCGGAAGAGACCCAGTACTTC
CDR3aa: CATKEGLAEETQYF

abundance: -
j_gene: TRBJ1-5
v_gene: TRBV4-1
d_gene: -
CDR3nt: TGCGCCAGCAGCTCGGGAGGGGTTGAGGGCAATCAGCCCCAGCATTTT
CDR3aa: CASSSGGVEGNQPQHF

abundance: -
j_gene: TRBJ2-1
v_gene: TRBV7-2
d_gene: -
CDR3nt: TGTGCCAGCAGCTTAGGGCCAGCGGACTCCTACAATGAGCAGTTCTTC
CDR3aa: CASSLGPADSYNEQFF

abundance: -
j_gene: TRBJ2-7
v_gene: TRBV4-3
d_gene: -
CDR3nt: TGCGCCAGCAGCCAAGTAGGGGGTTACGAGCAGTACTTC
CDR3aa: CASSQVGGYEQYF

abundance: -
j_gene: TRBJ1-4
v_gene: TRBV5-4
d_gene: TRBD1
CDR3nt: TGTGCCAGCAGCTTGGCGGGACAGGGTAATGAAAAACTGTTTTTT
CDR3aa: CASSLAGQGNEKLFF

abundance: -
j_gene: TRBJ1-5
v_gene: TRBV28
d_gene: TRBD1
CDR3nt: TGTGCCAGCAGATCTCCGACAGGGGAGGATCAGCCCCAGCATTTT
CDR3aa: CASRSPTGEDQPQHF

abundance: -
j_gene: TRBJ1-5
v_gene: TRBV6-5
d_gene: -
CDR3nt: TGTGCCAGCAGCCATCAGGGGTTAGTCGATCAGCCCCAGCATTTT
CDR3aa: CASSHQGLVDQPQHF

abundance: -
j_gene: TRBJ1-5
v_gene: TRBV10-1
d_gene: -
CDR3nt: TGCGCCAGCAGTAAGGGACTTTGGCAAAGCAATCAGCCCCAGCATTTT
CDR3aa: CASSKGLWQSNQPQHF

abundance: -
j_gene: TRBJ2-3
v_gene: TRBV24-1
d_gene: TRBD1
CDR3nt: TGTGCCACCAGTGAGACAGGGGGGTCAGATACGCAGTATTTT
CDR3aa: CATSETGGSDTQYF

abundance: -
j_gene: TRBJ2-1
v_gene: TRBV11-3
d_gene: -
CDR3nt: TGTGCCAGCAGCTTAAACAGGGATACTTTCGGTGAGCAGTTCTTC
CDR3aa: CASSLNRDTFGEQFF

abundance: -
j_gene: TRBJ1-5
v_gene: TRBV9
d_gene: -
CDR3nt: TGTGCCAGCAGCCTTACGGGGGTGAATCAGCCCCAGCATTTT
CDR3aa: CASSLTGVNQPQHF

abundance: -
j_gene: TRBJ1-2
v_gene: TRBV5-1
d_gene: TRBD1
CDR3nt: TGCGCCAGCAGCTCGGGACAGGGGTCCCATGGCTACACCTTC
CDR3aa: CASSSGQGSHGYTF

abundance: -
j_gene: TRBJ2-3
v_gene: TRBV18
d_gene: -
CDR3nt: TGTGCCAGCGCCACAAGCACAGATACGCAGTATTTT
CDR3aa: CASATSTDTQYF